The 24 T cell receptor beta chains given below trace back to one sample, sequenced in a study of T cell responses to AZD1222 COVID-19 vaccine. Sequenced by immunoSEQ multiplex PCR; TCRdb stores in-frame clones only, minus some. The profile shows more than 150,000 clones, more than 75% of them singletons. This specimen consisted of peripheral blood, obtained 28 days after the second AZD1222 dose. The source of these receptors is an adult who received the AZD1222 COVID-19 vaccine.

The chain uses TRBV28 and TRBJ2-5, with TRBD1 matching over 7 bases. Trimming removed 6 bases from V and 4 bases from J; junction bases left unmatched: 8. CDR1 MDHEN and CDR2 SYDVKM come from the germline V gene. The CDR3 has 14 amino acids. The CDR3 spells CASRPGQARETQYF. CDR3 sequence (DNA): TGTGCCAGCAGACCCGGACAGGCCCGAGAGACCCAGTACTTC.

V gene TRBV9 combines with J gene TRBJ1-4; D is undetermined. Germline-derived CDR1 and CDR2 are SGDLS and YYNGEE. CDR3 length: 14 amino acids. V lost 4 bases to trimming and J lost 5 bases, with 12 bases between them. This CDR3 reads CASSRRADNEKLFF. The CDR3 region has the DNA TGTGCCAGCAGCCGTCGGGCCGACAATGAAAAACTGTTTTTT. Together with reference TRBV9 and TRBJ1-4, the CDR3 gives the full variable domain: DSGVTQTPKHLITATGQRVTLRCSPRSGDLSVYWYQQSLDQGLQFLIQYYNGEERAKGNILERFSAQQFPDLHSELNLSSLELGDSALYFCASSRRADNEKLFFGSGTQLSVL.

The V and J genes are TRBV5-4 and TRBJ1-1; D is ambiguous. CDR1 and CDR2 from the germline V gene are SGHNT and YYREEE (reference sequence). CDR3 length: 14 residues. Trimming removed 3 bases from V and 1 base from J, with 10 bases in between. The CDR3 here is CASSSSTKNTEAFF. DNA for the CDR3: TGTGCCAGCAGCTCCTCGACCAAGAACACTGAAGCTTTCTTT.

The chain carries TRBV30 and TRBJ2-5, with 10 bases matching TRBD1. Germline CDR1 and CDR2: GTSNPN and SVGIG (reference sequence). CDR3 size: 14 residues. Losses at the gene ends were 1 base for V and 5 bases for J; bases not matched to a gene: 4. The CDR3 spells CAWSGTGGGETQYF. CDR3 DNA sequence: TGTGCCTGGAGTGGGACAGGGGGAGGGGAGACCCAGTACTTC.

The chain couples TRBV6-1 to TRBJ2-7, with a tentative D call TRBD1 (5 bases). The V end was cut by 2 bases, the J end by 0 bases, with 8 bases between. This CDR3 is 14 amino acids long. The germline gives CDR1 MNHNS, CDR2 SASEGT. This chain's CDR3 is CASSESGFSYEQYF. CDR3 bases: TGTGCCAGCAGTGAATCAGGGTTCTCCTACGAGCAGTACTTC.

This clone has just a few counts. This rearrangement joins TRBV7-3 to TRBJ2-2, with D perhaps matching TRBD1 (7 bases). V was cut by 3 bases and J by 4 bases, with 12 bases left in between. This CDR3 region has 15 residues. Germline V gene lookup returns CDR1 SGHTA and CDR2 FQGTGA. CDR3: CASSLEGAGTGELFF. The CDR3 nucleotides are TGTGCCAGCAGCTTGGAGGGGGCTGGCACCGGGGAGCTGTTTTTT.

In DNA form, the CDR3 reads TGTGCCAGCAGCTTAGTCCGTATTGGGAACGAGCAGTACTTC. It encodes CASSLVRIGNEQYF. V usage is TRBV11-2 and J usage is TRBJ2-7; no clear D gene. The CDR3 spans 14 residues. Germline CDR1 reads SGHAT; CDR2 reads FQNNGV. The V end was cut by 1 base, the J end by 5 bases, with 12 bases between.

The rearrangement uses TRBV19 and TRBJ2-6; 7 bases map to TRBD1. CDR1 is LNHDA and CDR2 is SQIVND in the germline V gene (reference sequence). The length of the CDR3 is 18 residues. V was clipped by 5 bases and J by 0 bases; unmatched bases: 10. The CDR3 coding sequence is TGTGCCAGTAGTCCGCGACAGGGAAAAGGCTCTGGGGCCAACGTCCTGACTTTC. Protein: CASSPRQGKGSGANVLTF. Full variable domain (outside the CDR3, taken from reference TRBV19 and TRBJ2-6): DGGITQSPKYLFRKEGQNVTLSCEQNLNHDAMYWYRQDPGQGLRLIYYSQIVNDFQKGDIAEGYSVSREKKESFPLTVTSAQKNPTAFYLCASSPRQGKGSGANVLTFGAGSRLTVL.

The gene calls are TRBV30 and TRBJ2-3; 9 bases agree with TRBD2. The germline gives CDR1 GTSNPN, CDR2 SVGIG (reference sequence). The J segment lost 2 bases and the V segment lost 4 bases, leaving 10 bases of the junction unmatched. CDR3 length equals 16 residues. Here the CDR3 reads CAWNLGLAGNTDTQYF. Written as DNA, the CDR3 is TGTGCCTGGAATCTCGGGCTAGCGGGAAACACAGATACGCAGTATTTT.

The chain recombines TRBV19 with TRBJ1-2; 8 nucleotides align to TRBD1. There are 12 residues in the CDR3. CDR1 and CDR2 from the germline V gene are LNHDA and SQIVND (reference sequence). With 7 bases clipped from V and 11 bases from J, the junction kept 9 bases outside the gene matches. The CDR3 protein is CASISDRGGYTF. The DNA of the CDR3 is TGTGCCAGTATCAGCGACAGGGGTGGATACACCTTC.

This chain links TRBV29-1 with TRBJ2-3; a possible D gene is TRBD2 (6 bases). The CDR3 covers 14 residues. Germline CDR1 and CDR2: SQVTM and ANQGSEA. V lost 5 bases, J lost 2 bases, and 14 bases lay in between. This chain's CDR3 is CSVKRGITTDTQYF. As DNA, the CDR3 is TGCAGCGTTAAACGGGGGATTACCACAGATACGCAGTATTTT.

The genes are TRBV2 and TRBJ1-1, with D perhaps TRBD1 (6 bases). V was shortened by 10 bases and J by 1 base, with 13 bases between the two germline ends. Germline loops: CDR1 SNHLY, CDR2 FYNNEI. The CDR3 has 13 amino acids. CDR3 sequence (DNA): TGTGCCACCATGTGGACAGAGAACACTGAAGCTTTCTTT. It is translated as CATMWTENTEAFF.

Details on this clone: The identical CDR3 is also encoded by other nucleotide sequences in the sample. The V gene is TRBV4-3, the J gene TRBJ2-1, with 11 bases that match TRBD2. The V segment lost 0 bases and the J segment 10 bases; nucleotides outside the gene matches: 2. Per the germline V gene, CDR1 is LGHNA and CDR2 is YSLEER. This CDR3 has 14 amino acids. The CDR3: CASSQDPSGGEQFF. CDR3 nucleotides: TGCGCCAGCAGCCAAGATCCTAGCGGGGGGGAGCAGTTCTTC.

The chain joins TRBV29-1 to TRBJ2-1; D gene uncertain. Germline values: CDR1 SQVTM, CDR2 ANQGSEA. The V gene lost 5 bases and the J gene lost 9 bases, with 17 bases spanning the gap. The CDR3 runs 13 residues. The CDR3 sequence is CSVIGALRGEQFF. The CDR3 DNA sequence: TGCAGCGTTATAGGCGCTTTACGCGGTGAGCAGTTCTTC.

The CDR3 region has the DNA TGTGCCAGTAGTAGAGGTGATCAGGGGCGCAATCAGCCCCAGCATTTT. This encodes CASSRGDQGRNQPQHF. The V call is TRBV19, the J call TRBJ1-5; D is perhaps TRBD1 (6 bases). Germline CDR1 reads LNHDA; CDR2 reads SQIVND (reference sequence). The CDR3 is 16 amino acids. V was cut by 4 bases and J by 2 bases, with 15 bases left in between.

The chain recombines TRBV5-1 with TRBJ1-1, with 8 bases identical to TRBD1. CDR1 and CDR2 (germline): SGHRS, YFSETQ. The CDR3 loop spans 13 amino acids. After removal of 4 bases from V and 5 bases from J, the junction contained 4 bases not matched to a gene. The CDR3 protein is CASSTDRGTEAFF. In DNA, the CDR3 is TGCGCCAGCAGCACCGACAGGGGAACTGAAGCTTTCTTT.

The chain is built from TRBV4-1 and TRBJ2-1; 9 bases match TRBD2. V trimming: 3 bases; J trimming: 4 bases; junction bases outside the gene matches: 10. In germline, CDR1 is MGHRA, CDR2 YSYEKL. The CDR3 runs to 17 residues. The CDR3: CASSQELSGSAYNEQFF. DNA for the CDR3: TGCGCCAGCAGCCAGGAACTTAGCGGGAGCGCATACAATGAGCAGTTCTTC.

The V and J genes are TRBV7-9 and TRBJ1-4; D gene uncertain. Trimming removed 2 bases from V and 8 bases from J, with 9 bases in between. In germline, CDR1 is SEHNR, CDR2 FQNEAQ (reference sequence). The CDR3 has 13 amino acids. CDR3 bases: TGTGCCAGCAGCTTACCCGGACGGGAAAAACTGTTTTTT. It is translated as CASSLPGREKLFF. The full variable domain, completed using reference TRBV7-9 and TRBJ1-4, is DTGVSQNPRHKITKRGQNVTFRCDPISEHNRLYWYRQTLGQGPEFLTYFQNEAQLEKSRLLSDRFSAERPKGSFSTLEIQRTEQGDSAMYLCASSLPGREKLFFGSGTQLSVL.

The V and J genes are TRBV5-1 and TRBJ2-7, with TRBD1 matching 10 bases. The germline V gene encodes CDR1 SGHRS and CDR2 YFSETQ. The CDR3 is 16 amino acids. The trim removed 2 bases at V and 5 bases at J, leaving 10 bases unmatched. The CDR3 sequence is CASSFRDRGLGNEQYF. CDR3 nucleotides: TGCGCCAGCAGCTTCCGGGACAGGGGCCTAGGGAACGAGCAGTACTTC.

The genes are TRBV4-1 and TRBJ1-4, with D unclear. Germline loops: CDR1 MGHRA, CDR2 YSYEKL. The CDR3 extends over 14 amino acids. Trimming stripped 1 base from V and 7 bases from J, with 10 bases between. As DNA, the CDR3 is TGCGCCAGCAGCCAAGGATCGTGGGGTGAAAAACTGTTTTTT. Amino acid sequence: CASSQGSWGEKLFF.

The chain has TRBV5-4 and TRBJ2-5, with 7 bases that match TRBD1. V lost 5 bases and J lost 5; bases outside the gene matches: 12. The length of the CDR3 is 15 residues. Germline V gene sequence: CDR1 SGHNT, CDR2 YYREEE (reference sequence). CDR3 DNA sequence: TGTGCCAGCAGATCAAGACAGGGTAGTTTGGAGACCCAGTACTTC. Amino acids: CASRSRQGSLETQYF.

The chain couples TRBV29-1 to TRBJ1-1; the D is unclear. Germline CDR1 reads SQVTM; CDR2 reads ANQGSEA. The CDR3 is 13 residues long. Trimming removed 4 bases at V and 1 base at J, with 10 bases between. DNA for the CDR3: TGCAGCGTTGTAAGAGTAGAGAACACTGAAGCTTTCTTT. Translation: CSVVRVENTEAFF.

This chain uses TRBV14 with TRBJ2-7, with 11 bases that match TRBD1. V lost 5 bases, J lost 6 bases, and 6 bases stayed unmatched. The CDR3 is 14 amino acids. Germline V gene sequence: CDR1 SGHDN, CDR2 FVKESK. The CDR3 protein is CASSLRTGGSEQYF. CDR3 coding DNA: TGTGCCAGCAGCTTAAGGACAGGGGGCTCCGAGCAGTACTTC.

Written as DNA, the CDR3 is TGTGCCAGCAGTTTATGGGGGTACACTGAAGCTTTCTTT. Residues: CASSLWGYTEAFF. The V gene is TRBV27, the J gene TRBJ1-1; a possible D gene is TRBD1 (5 bases). Per germline, CDR1 MNHEY and CDR2 SMNVEV (reference sequence). V was cut by 1 base and J by 3 bases, with 6 bases left in between. This CDR3 is 13 amino acids long.